A single sample gave rise to the 18 T cell receptor beta chains below, sequenced in a study of shared clonotypes between healthy human individuals. The data were produced by immunoSEQ multiplex PCR, yet TCRdb's version contains in-frame clones alone and is incomplete. The sample consists of 400,000 to 600,000 clones, roughly 77% of them appearing once. The sequenced material came from PBMCs. Receptor source: a woman in her forties in good health. Some clones in this sample may be carry-over from other donors' samples.

J is TRBJ2-1 and V is TRBV11-3, with D hard to call. Germline CDR1 and CDR2: SGHNT and YENEEA. CDR3 length equals 12 residues. Deletions cut 3 bases from V and 9 bases from J, with 9 bases between. CDR3 loop: CASSFDSSEQFF. The CDR3 DNA sequence: TGTGCCAGCAGCTTCGACTCCTCTGAGCAGTTCTTC. The whole variable domain, filled in from reference TRBV11-3 and TRBJ2-1, reads EAGVVQSPRYKIIEKKQPVAFWCNPISGHNTLYWYLQNLGQGPELLIRYENEEAVDDSQLPKDRFSAERLKGVDSTLKIQPAELGDSAVYLCASSFDSSEQFFGPGTRLTVL.

This clone was counted between two and nine times. V gene TRBV28 combines with J gene TRBJ2-7, with TRBD2 matching 7 bases. V was clipped by 7 bases and J by 4 bases; unmatched bases: 13. CDR1 and CDR2 (germline): MDHEN, SYDVKM. There are 15 residues in the CDR3. CDR3 sequence: CASIAAGTTRYEQYF. The CDR3 DNA is TGTGCCAGCATTGCCGCCGGGACTACTCGTTACGAGCAGTACTTC.

The chain links TRBV27 to TRBJ2-2; 9 positions agree with TRBD1. The CDR3 spans 16 residues. V trimming: 0 bases; J trimming: 6 bases; junction bases outside the gene matches: 5. Germline CDR1 and CDR2: MNHEY and SMNVEV (reference sequence). CDR3 in amino acids: CASSLSDRGGPGELFF. As DNA, the CDR3 is TGTGCCAGCAGTTTATCGGACAGGGGCGGTCCCGGGGAGCTGTTTTTT.

Only a few counts were recorded for this clone. The gene calls are TRBV5-1 and TRBJ2-5; a weak D match, TRBD2 (6 bases). Trimming left V 4 bases short and J 2 bases short, with 12 bases between. The germline V gene encodes CDR1 SGHRS and CDR2 YFSETQ. The CDR3 loop spans 14 amino acids. CDR3: CASSMGLLQETQYF. CDR3 bases: TGCGCCAGCAGCATGGGACTCCTACAAGAGACCCAGTACTTC.

The V gene is TRBV11-2, the J gene TRBJ1-5; possible D gene TRBD1, 6 bases. The CDR3 is 17 amino acids. Germline CDR1 is SGHAT and CDR2 is FQNNGV. With 1 base removed from V and 3 bases from J, the gap between germline ends came to 16 bases. CDR3 sequence (DNA): TGTGCCAGCAGCTTAGGTGGTCGGGGGGCTCCCAATCAGCCCCAGCATTTT. Amino acids: CASSLGGRGAPNQPQHF.

The genes are TRBV5-1 and TRBJ1-4, with TRBD1 as a possible D gene (5 bases). This CDR3 region has 15 residues. CDR1 is SGHRS and CDR2 is YFSETQ in the germline V gene. V was clipped by 4 bases and J by 3 bases, with 13 bases between them. CDR3: CASSPQGSANEKLFF. The CDR3 bases are TGCGCCAGCAGCCCCCAGGGTAGCGCTAATGAAAAACTGTTTTTT.

This clone was observed a single time. The V call is TRBV18, the J call TRBJ2-5; D gene unclear. V lost 2 bases and J 2 bases, leaving 9 bases between the germline ends. There are 14 residues in the CDR3. CDR1 is KGHSH, CDR2 LQKENI, per germline. This chain's CDR3 is CASSPLAKQETQYF. The DNA of the CDR3 is TGTGCCAGCTCACCATTGGCAAAACAAGAGACCCAGTACTTC. Full variable domain (missing parts from reference TRBV18 and TRBJ2-5): NAGVMQNPRHLVRRRGQEARLRCSPMKGHSHVYWYRQLPEEGLKFMVYLQKENIIDESGMPKERFSAEFPKEGPSILRIQQVVRGDSAAYFCASSPLAKQETQYFGPGTRLLVL.

The V and J genes are TRBV9 and TRBJ2-5; no definite D call. V dropped 0 bases and J dropped 5 bases, with 11 bases sitting between them. Germline loops: CDR1 SGDLS, CDR2 YYNGEE. This CDR3 comprises 14 residues. The CDR3 DNA reads as TGTGCCAGCAGCGTAGGGGGTGGGCTGGAGACCCAGTACTTC. It is translated as CASSVGGGLETQYF.

This chain links TRBV14 with TRBJ2-1, with D maybe TRBD2 (5 bases). The germline CDR1 and CDR2 sequences are SGHDN and FVKESK. The germline V and J ends were trimmed by 1 base and 0 bases, with 10 bases remaining between them. The CDR3 has 16 residues. CDR3 sequence reads: CASSQVTGSSYNEQFF. Here the CDR3 DNA reads TGTGCCAGCAGCCAAGTCACGGGAAGCTCCTACAATGAGCAGTTCTTC.

The chain joins TRBV2 to TRBJ2-1; no clear D. The V end lost 8 bases, the J end lost 6 bases, and 8 bases lay between the germline ends. Germline-derived CDR1 and CDR2 are SNHLY and FYNNEI. CDR3 length: 11 residues. The CDR3 reads CASLISNEQFF. The CDR3 bases are TGTGCCAGCCTGATCAGCAATGAGCAGTTCTTC.

V gene TRBV7-3 combines with J gene TRBJ2-7; weak D call: TRBD1 (6 bases). Trimming shortened V by 1 base and J by 6 bases, and 13 bases separated the two germline ends. This CDR3 is 14 amino acids long. Germline values: CDR1 SGHTA, CDR2 FQGTGA. CDR3: CASSLSLGALEQYF. The CDR3 DNA reads TGTGCCAGCAGCTTAAGCCTGGGGGCCCTCGAGCAGTACTTC.

Of note for this clone: Other nucleotide sequences in the sample specify the same CDR3. The chain couples TRBV5-4 to TRBJ2-2, with D perhaps being TRBD1 or TRBD2 (6 bases each). The CDR3 contains 15 residues. Trimming removed 0 bases from V and 4 bases from J, with 10 bases in between. Germline V lookup: CDR1 SGHNT, CDR2 YYREEE (reference sequence). CDR3 region: CASSLAGGGTGELFF. The CDR3 DNA reads TGTGCCAGCAGCTTGGCCGGAGGGGGCACCGGGGAGCTGTTTTTT.

The chain recombines TRBV13 with TRBJ1-5, with unresolved D. V was shortened by 4 bases and J by 0 bases, with 4 bases between the two germline ends. Germline lookup yields CDR1 PRHDT and CDR2 FYEKMQ (reference sequence). This CDR3 comprises 13 residues. CDR3 loop: CASSSNSNQPQHF. CDR3 nucleotide sequence: TGTGCCAGCAGCTCAAATAGCAATCAGCCCCAGCATTTT.

In DNA form, the CDR3 reads TGTGCCAGCAGTCTGAGACAGGGCCTTCTCTACGAGCAGTACTTC. Its translation is CASSLRQGLLYEQYF. This sequence joins TRBV27 and TRBJ2-7; 7 bases are a match to TRBD1. CDR1 is MNHEY, CDR2 SMNVEV, per germline (reference sequence). V gave up 5 bases and J gave up 3 bases; unmatched junction bases: 10. This CDR3 is 15 amino acids long.

This chain joins TRBV7-2 and TRBJ2-5, with TRBD1 as a possible D gene (6 bases). The CDR3 sequence is 15 residues long. Trimming left V 2 bases short and J 1 base short, with 11 bases between. CDR1 is SGHTA and CDR2 is FQGNSA in the germline V gene. CDR3 loop: CASSLIQGSQETQYF. CDR3 coding DNA: TGTGCCAGCAGCTTAATCCAGGGGTCCCAAGAGACCCAGTACTTC.

Only one count was recorded for this clone. The V call is TRBV7-2, the J call TRBJ2-1; TRBD2 matches at 7 bases. Germline values: CDR1 SGHTA, CDR2 FQGNSA. The J segment lost 4 bases and the V segment lost 4 bases, leaving 4 bases of the junction unmatched. CDR3 size: 14 residues. For the CDR3, the DNA is TGTGCCAGCAGCTCAGCTAGCGGTTACAATGAGCAGTTCTTC. It specifies CASSSASGYNEQFF.

The J gene is TRBJ1-2, the V gene TRBV5-1; D is undetermined. Germline-derived CDR1 and CDR2 are SGHRS and YFSETQ. The CDR3 loop spans 13 amino acids. The V end lost 0 bases, the J end lost 3 bases, and 6 bases lay between the germline ends. The CDR3 protein is CASSLVPDYGYTF. CDR3 coding DNA: TGCGCCAGCAGCTTGGTACCGGACTATGGCTACACCTTC.

This clone is a singleton in its sample. This rearrangement joins TRBV7-3 to TRBJ2-5; D is uncertain. The germline CDR1 and CDR2 sequences are SGHTA and FQGTGA. V gave up 1 base and J gave up 4 bases, with 10 bases separating them. This CDR3 has 14 amino acids. CDR3: CASSLNPSGETQYF. The CDR3 bases are TGTGCCAGCAGCTTAAACCCCTCGGGAGAGACCCAGTACTTC.